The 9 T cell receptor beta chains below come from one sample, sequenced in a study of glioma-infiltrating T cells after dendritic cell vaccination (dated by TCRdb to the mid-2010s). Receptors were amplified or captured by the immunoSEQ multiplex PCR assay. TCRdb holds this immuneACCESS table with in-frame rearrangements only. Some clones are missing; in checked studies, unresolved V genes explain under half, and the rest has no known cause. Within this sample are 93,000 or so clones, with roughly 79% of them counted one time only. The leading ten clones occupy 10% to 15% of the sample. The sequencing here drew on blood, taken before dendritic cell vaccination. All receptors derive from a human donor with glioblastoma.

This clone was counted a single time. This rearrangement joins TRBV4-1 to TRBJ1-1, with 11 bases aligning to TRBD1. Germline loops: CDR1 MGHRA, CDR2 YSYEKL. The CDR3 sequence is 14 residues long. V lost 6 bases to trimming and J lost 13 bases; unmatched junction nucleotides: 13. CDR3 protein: CASSPTPGTGGVFF. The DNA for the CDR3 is TGCGCCAGCAGTCCTACCCCCGGGACAGGGGGTGTTTTCTTT.

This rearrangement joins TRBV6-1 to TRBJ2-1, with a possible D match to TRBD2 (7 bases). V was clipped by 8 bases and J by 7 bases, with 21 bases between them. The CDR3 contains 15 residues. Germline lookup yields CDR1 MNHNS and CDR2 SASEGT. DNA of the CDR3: TGTGCCAGCCGCTCTTTGGGGGGGCGTGATAATGAGCAGTTCTTC. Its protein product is CASRSLGGRDNEQFF.

The CDR3 DNA sequence: TGTGCCAGCAGCTTAGTCGGTCCTGGAAACACCATATATTTT. It yields the protein CASSLVGPGNTIYF. The rearrangement links TRBV11-3 to TRBJ1-3; D is unclear. V shed 1 base and J shed 2 bases, with 6 bases lying between them. This CDR3 spans 14 amino acids. Germline V gives CDR1 SGHNT, CDR2 YENEEA. Full variable domain (outside the CDR3, taken from reference TRBV11-3 and TRBJ1-3): EAGVVQSPRYKIIEKKQPVAFWCNPISGHNTLYWYLQNLGQGPELLIRYENEEAVDDSQLPKDRFSAERLKGVDSTLKIQPAELGDSAVYLCASSLVGPGNTIYFGEGSWLTVV.

In DNA, the CDR3 is TGTGCCAGCAGTGTTTTGCGGGGGGGTAATGAGCAGTTCTTC. Translating gives CASSVLRGGNEQFF. The V and J genes are TRBV6-1 and TRBJ2-1, with TRBD2 identical over 9 bases. J lost 7 bases, V lost 4 bases, and 5 bases had no gene match. CDR1 is MNHNS and CDR2 is SASEGT in the germline V gene. The CDR3 spans 14 residues.

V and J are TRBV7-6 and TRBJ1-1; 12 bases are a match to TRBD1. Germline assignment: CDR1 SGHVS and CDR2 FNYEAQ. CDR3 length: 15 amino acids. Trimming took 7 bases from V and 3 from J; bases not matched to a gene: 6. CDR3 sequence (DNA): TGTGCCAGCATGGGACAGGGGGCGCCCTACACTGAAGCTTTCTTT. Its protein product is CASMGQGAPYTEAFF.

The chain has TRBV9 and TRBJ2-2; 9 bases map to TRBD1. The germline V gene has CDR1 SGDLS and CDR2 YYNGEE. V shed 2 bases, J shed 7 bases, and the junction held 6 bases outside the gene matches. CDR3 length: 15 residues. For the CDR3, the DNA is TGTGCCAGCAGCGTGGGGGACAGGGAAGGCGGGGAGCTGTTTTTT. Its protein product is CASSVGDREGGELFF. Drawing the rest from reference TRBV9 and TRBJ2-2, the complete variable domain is DSGVTQTPKHLITATGQRVTLRCSPRSGDLSVYWYQQSLDQGLQFLIQYYNGEERAKGNILERFSAQQFPDLHSELNLSSLELGDSALYFCASSVGDREGGELFFGEGSRLTVL.

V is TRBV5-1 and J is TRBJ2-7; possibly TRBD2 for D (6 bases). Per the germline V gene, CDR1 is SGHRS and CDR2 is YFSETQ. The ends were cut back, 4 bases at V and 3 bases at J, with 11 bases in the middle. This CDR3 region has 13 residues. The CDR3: CASSRAGNYEQYF. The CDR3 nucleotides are TGCGCCAGCAGCCGGGCGGGGAACTACGAGCAGTACTTC.

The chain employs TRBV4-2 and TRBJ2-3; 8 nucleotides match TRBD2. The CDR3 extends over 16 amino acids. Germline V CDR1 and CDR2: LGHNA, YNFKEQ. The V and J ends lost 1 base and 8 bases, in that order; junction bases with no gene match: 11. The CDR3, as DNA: TGTGCCAGCAGCCAAGTATTGGGGACTAGTCCCGCTACGCAGTATTTT. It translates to CASSQVLGTSPATQYF.

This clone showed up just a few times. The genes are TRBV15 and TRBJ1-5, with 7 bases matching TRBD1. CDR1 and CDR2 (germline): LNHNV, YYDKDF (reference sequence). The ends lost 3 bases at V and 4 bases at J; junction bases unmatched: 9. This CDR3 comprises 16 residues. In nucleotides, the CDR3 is TGTGCCACCAGCAGCCGAACAGGGGAGTTGAATCAGCCCCAGCATTTT. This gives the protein CATSSRTGELNQPQHF.